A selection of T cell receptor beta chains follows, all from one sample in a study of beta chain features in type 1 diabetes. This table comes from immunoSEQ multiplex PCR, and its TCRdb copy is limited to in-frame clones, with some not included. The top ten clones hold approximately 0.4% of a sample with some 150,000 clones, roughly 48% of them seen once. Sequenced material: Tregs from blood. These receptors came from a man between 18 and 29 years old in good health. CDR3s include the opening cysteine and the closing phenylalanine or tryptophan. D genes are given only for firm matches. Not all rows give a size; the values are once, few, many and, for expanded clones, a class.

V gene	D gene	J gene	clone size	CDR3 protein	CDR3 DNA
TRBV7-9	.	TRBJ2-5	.	CASSRWGDQETQYF	TGTGCCAGCAGCCGCTGGGGGGACCAAGAGACCCAGTACTTC
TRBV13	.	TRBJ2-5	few	CASSLFGGAETQYF	TGTGCCAGCAGCTTATTTGGGGGCGCGGAGACCCAGTACTTC
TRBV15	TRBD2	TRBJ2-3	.	CATGLAGGRADTQYF	TGTGCCACGGGACTAGCGGGGGGGCGGGCAGATACGCAGTATTTT
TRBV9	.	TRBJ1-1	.	CASSVEPKLRGRDTEAFF	TGTGCCAGCAGCGTAGAACCCAAACTCAGGGGTAGAGACACTGAAGCTTTCTTT
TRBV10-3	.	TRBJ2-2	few	CAISPGLATGELFF	TGTGCCATCAGCCCGGGACTTGCCACCGGGGAGCTGTTTTTT
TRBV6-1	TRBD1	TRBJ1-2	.	CASWTGNYGYTF	TGTGCCAGCTGGACAGGGAACTATGGCTACACCTTC
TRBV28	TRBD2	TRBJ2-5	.	CASSLLWASGRYMETQYF	TGTGCCAGCAGTTTACTTTGGGCTAGCGGGAGGTACATGGAGACCCAGTACTTC
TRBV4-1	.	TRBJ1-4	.	CASSRTDSSSYEKLFF	TGCGCCAGCAGTCGGACGGACTCCAGCTCTTATGAAAAACTGTTTTTT
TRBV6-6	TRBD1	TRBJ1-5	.	CASSDRGLRSNQPQHF	TGTGCCAGCAGCGACAGGGGGCTTAGGAGCAATCAGCCCCAGCATTTT
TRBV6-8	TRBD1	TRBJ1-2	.	CASSYGGQGKEGHYGYTF	TGTGCCAGCAGTTACGGTGGACAGGGGAAGGAAGGGCACTATGGCTACACCTTC
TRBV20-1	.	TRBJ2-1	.	CSAQRSDEQFF	TGCAGTGCGCAGCGTAGCGATGAGCAGTTCTTC
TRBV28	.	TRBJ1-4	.	CATGGEKLFF	TGTGCCACCGGGGGTGAAAAACTGTTTTTT
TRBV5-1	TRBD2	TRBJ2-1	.	CASSRNPGLAVNLNYNEQFF	TGCGCCAGCAGCCGAAACCCGGGACTAGCGGTCAATTTAAACTACAATGAGCAGTTCTTC
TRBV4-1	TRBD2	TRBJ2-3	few	CASSQVRAGGTTDTQYF	TGCGCCAGCAGCCAAGTTAGGGCGGGAGGTACCACAGATACGCAGTATTTT
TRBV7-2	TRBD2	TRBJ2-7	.	CASSLVAGGSYEQYF	TGTGCCAGCAGCTTAGTAGCGGGAGGTTCCTACGAGCAGTACTTC
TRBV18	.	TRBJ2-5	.	CASSPRRAGEGETQYF	TGTGCCAGCTCACCACGTCGAGCAGGGGAGGGAGAGACCCAGTACTTC
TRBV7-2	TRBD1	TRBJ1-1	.	CASSSDRGMNTEAFF	TGTGCCAGCAGCTCGGACAGGGGGATGAACACTGAAGCTTTCTTT
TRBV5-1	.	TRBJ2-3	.	CASSQLGDTDTQYF	TGCGCCAGCAGTCAATTGGGAGACACAGATACGCAGTATTTT
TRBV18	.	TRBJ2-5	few	CASSRRSVGGGETQYF	TGTGCCAGCTCAAGACGTAGCGTCGGAGGTGGAGAGACCCAGTACTTC
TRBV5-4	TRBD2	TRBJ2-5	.	CASSLGGLAGGQETQYF	TGTGCCAGCAGCTTGGGGGGTCTAGCGGGGGGGCAAGAGACCCAGTACTTC
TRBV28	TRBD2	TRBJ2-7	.	CASKDTSGMGAYEQYF	TGTGCCAGCAAGGACACTAGCGGAATGGGGGCCTACGAGCAGTACTTC
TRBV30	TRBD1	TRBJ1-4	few	CAWSTGGASEKLFF	TGTGCCTGGAGCACAGGGGGCGCGTCTGAAAAACTGTTTTTT
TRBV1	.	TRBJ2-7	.	CTSSQGRTRGSYEQYF	TGCACCAGCAGCCAAGGAAGGACTAGAGGGTCCTACGAGCAGTACTTC
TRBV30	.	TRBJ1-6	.	CAWSVGAGHNSPLHF	TGTGCCTGGAGTGTAGGGGCAGGGCATAATTCCCCCCTCCACTTT
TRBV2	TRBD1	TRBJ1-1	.	CASSPTGDTEAFF	TGTGCCAGCAGCCCGACAGGGGACACTGAAGCTTTCTTT
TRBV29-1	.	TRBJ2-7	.	CSVKQGPEQYF	TGCAGCGTAAAACAGGGTCCCGAGCAGTACTTC
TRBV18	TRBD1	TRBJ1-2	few	CASSPSLGQTDGYTF	TGTGCCAGCTCACCCTCGTTGGGACAGACAGATGGCTACACCTTC
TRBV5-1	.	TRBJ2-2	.	CASSPYQGGGTGELFF	TGCGCCAGCAGCCCCTATCAGGGCGGTGGGACCGGGGAGCTGTTTTTT
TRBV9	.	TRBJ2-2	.	CASSVPRLSANTGELFF	TGTGCCAGCAGCGTACCCCGACTAAGCGCGAACACCGGGGAGCTGTTTTTT
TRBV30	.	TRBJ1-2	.	CAWERLSGGYGYTF	TGTGCCTGGGAAAGACTCAGCGGAGGATATGGCTACACCTTC
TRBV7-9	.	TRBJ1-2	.	CASSFSRGHGYTF	TGTGCCAGCAGCTTTTCCAGGGGTCATGGCTACACCTTC
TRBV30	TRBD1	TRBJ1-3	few	CAWSPGTGGNTIYF	TGTGCCTGGAGTCCCGGGACAGGGGGAAACACCATATATTTT
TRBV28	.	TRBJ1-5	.	CASSFHPGERRPQHF	TGTGCCAGCAGTTTTCACCCAGGGGAGCGAAGACCCCAGCATTTT
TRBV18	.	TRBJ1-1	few	CASSPDRSNTEAFF	TGTGCCAGCTCACCCGACAGGTCGAACACTGAAGCTTTCTTT
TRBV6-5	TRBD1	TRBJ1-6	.	CASSRTGRHSPLHF	TGTGCCAGCAGCCGGACAGGGAGGCATTCACCCCTCCACTTT
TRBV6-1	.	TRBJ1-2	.	CASSGDRIYGYTF	TGTGCCAGCAGTGGTGACAGGATCTATGGCTACACCTTC
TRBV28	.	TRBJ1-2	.	CASSPGDHYGYTF	TGTGCCAGCAGCCCGGGGGATCACTATGGCTACACCTTC
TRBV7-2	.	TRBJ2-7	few	CASSYQTGSYEQYF	TGTGCCAGCAGCTATCAGACAGGCTCCTACGAGCAGTACTTC
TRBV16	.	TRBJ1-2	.	CASSQSNSLYGYTF	TGTGCCAGCAGCCAATCTAATAGCCTCTATGGCTACACCTTC
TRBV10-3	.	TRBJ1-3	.	CAISNSSGNTIYF	TGTGCCATCAGTAATAGCTCTGGAAACACCATATATTTT
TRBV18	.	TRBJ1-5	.	CASSLISNQPQHF	TGTGCCAGCTCACTTATAAGCAATCAGCCCCAGCATTTT
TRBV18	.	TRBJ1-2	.	CASSPQGQPGYGYTF	TGTGCCAGCTCACCACAAGGACAGCCTGGCTATGGCTACACCTTC
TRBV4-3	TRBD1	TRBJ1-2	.	CASSQEWGQYHGYTF	TGCGCCAGCAGCCAAGAGTGGGGACAGTACCATGGCTACACCTTC
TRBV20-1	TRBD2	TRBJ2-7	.	CSAGLAGGRYF	TGCAGTGCTGGACTAGCGGGAGGTCGGTACTTC
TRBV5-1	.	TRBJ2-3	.	CASSWSTSSQYF	TGCGCCAGCAGCTGGAGCACGAGTTCGCAGTATTTT
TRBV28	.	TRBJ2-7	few	CASSFQDRLSYEQYF	TGTGCCAGCAGTTTCCAAGACAGGCTCTCCTACGAGCAGTACTTC
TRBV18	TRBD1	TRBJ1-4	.	CATTAGGVEKLFF	TGTGCCACCACCGCAGGGGGCGTTGAAAAACTGTTTTTT
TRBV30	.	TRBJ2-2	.	CAWTLGQPGELFF	TGTGCCTGGACTTTAGGACAGCCCGGGGAGCTGTTTTTT
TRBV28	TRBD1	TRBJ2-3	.	CASSSKDPGQGTDTQYF	TGTGCCAGCAGTTCCAAGGACCCGGGACAGGGTACAGATACGCAGTATTTT
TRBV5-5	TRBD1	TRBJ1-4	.	CASSLGQFNEKLFF	TGTGCCAGCAGCCTGGGACAGTTTAATGAAAAACTGTTTTTT
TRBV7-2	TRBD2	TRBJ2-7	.	CASSTRGLAGGYEQYF	TGTGCCAGCAGCACTAGGGGCCTAGCGGGAGGCTACGAGCAGTACTTC
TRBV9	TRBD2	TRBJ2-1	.	CASSVGLVVNEQFF	TGTGCCAGCAGCGTGGGACTAGTGGTCAATGAGCAGTTCTTC
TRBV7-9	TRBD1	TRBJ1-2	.	CASSGQVEYDGYTF	TGTGCCAGCAGCGGACAGGTGGAGTACGATGGCTACACCTTC